The TCR beta chain under discussion was sequenced for a study of somatic mutations in cytotoxic T cells in rheumatoid arthritis. Among the healthy controls, all of them blood donors, the median age was approximately 60 years (range about 20-80) and about 50% were female. Trimming took off 4 bases at V and 2 bases at J, with 17 bases between the two ends. Germline V gene sequence: CDR1 ENHRY, CDR2 SYGVKD. The CDR3 length is 16 residues. The table came from immunoSEQ multiplex PCR; TCRdb's copy has only in-frame clones and leaves some out. The data show over 10,000 clones, roughly four fifths seen once.

This receptor was taken from a woman aged 40 to 50 in good health. The source material was CD8+ T cells sorted from blood. The chain is built from TRBV10-3 and TRBJ2-5; D is possibly TRBD1 (6 bases). The CDR3 loop is CAISGAGDDRQETQYF. CDR3 bases: TGTGCCATCAGTGGGGCGGGTGACGACAGGCAAGAGACCCAGTACTTC.